This passage covers 3 T cell receptor beta chains from one sample sequenced in a study of regulatory T cells in long-lasting Graves disease. Arm-PCR with iRepertoire HTBI primers amplified the CDR3 regions for these TCR beta libraries. TCRdb reprocessed the multiplex PCR reads via MiXCR and lists one record per CDR3 protein. In the table there are under 700,000 distinct CDR3 sequences, 16% of which are singletons. This sample's time point: newly diagnosed GD, antithyroid drugs for less than 3 months. There was RNA extracted from PBMCs, and the TCR library was made from it. These records were also assigned to another study, of T cells in Graves' hyperthyroidism and ophthalmopathy.

Material: peripheral blood mononuclear cells (PBMCs), obtained at new diagnosis, from a patient treated with antithyroid drugs. Receptors were obtained from a woman aged 40-65 years with Graves disease.

This clonotype was counted at least ten times. This chain connects TRBV6-1 to TRBJ2-5; D gene uncertain. Trimming removed 0 bases at V and 0 bases at J, with 8 bases between. CDR3 length equals 15 residues. CDR1 and CDR2 (germline): MNHNS, SASEGT. CDR3 sequence (DNA): TGTGCCAGCAGTGAAGCTTTGGTGTACCAAGAGACCCAGTACTTC. Its translation is CASSEALVYQETQYF.

The V gene is TRBV19, the J gene TRBJ2-5; 10 bases are shared with TRBD2. V shed 3 bases, J shed 4 bases, and the junction held 5 bases outside the gene matches. This CDR3 is 15 amino acids long. Germline lookup yields CDR1 LNHDA and CDR2 SQIVND (reference sequence). The CDR3 DNA is TGTGCCAGTAGTATGAGCGGGGGGGGGGTAGAGACCCAGTACTTC. Translation gives CASSMSGGGVETQYF.

The chain links TRBV20-1 to TRBJ2-4; maybe TRBD1 (6 bases). Germline CDR1 is DFQATT and CDR2 is SNEGSKA (reference sequence). V dropped 7 bases and J dropped 1 base, with 11 bases sitting between them. The CDR3 covers 13 residues. DNA for the CDR3: TGCAGTGGCGCCCAGGGGGCCAAAAACATTCAGTACTTC. It specifies CSGAQGAKNIQYF.